The entry below gives a single T cell receptor beta chain sequence along with its context. This entry comes from a study of blood T cell repertoires in COVID-19. Study information: Sites across the United States, Italy and Spain contributed samples from acute and convalescent COVID-19.

Cohort allocation depended upon clinical history that participants reported. Authors' analysis steps: Reference gene primer amplification in the assay estimated nucleated cell counts. Assay: immunoSEQ multiplex PCR; the TCRdb copy retains only in-frame clones and omits some. The DNA was the basis for D and trimming; V, J and clone size are from that table. The table includes 120,000 to 150,000 clones, approximately 88% detected once. The receptor was derived from a woman aged 25 to 45 with acute COVID-19. Sequencing input: PBMCs or T cells enriched from blood (not recorded which).

The CDR3 sequence is CASSQEIVTGTNEKLFF. CDR3 coding DNA: TGCGCCAGCAGCCAAGAAATCGTGACAGGAACTAATGAAAAACTGTTTTTT. The chain recombines TRBV4-1 with TRBJ1-4; possibly TRBD1 for D (6 bases). Germline V gene data show CDR1 as MGHRA and CDR2 as YSYEKL. Trimming stripped 0 bases from V and 1 base from J, with 12 bases between. There are 17 residues in the CDR3.